What follows describes a single T cell receptor beta chain. This sample stems from a study of blood T cell repertoires in COVID-19. Study as a whole: In each case, the material was cDNA or gDNA derived from T cells, B-cell-depleted T cells, or PBMCs.

Germline CDR1 reads LNHDA; CDR2 reads SQIVND (reference sequence). This CDR3 region has 13 residues. V was clipped by 6 bases and J by 1 base, with 9 bases between them. In the authors' methods: Nucleated cell number was recorded as an estimate derived from reference gene primer amplification. Profiling relied on immunoSEQ multiplex PCR, and the TCRdb table lists in-frame clones only, not all of them. The D gene and trimming were derived from the DNA, and the V and J assignments and clone size from that table. The profile shows 85,000 to 100,000 clones, 90% of them singletons. The clonotype comes from a man aged 55-75 years with acute or convalescent COVID-19. The sample was peripheral blood. The V call is TRBV19, the J call TRBJ1-1; no firm D call. This chain's CDR3 is CASRQIRNTEAFF. The CDR3 nucleotides are TGTGCCAGTAGACAAATACGGAACACTGAAGCTTTCTTT.